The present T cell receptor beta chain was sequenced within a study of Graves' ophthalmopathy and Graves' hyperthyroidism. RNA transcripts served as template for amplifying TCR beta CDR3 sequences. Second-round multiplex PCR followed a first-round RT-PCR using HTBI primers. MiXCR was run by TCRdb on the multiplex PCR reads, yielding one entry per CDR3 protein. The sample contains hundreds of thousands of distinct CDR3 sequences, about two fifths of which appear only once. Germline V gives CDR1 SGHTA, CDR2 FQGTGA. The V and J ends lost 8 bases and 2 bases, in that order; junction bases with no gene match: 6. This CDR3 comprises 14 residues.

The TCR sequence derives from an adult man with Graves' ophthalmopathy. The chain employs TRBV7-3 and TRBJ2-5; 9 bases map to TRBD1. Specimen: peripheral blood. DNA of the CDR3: TGTGCCAGCGCTGGGACAGGGATACAAGAGACCCAGTACTTC. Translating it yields CASAGTGIQETQYF.